The T cell receptor (beta chain) under discussion was sequenced for a study of T cells in narcolepsy. Study-wide background: Enrolled donors included narcolepsy type 1 or type 2 patients and healthy controls. Notes on the study in general: HCRT-specific and TRIB2-specific autoreactive clonotypes appeared among same-patient CSF and blood CD4+ clonotypes. Healthy controls reportedly lacked the autoreactive clonotypes serially found in patients' blood.

The CDR3 loop spans 15 amino acids. Trimming left V 4 bases short and J 0 bases short, with 11 bases between. From germline, CDR1 is SGHNT and CDR2 YYREEE (reference sequence). The assay was immunoSEQ multiplex PCR, and TCRdb's table has in-frame clones only and misses some. The sample carries about 35,000 clones, roughly 86% recorded once. On this clone itself: Its antigen is not known.

V is TRBV5-4 and J is TRBJ2-1; D remains ambiguous. The TCR originated in a human donor in good health. What was sequenced was memory (CD45RA-) CD4+ T cells from blood. For the CDR3, the DNA is TGTGCCAGCAGCGACGGCGGTAGCTCCTACAATGAGCAGTTCTTC. Amino acids: CASSDGGSSYNEQFF.